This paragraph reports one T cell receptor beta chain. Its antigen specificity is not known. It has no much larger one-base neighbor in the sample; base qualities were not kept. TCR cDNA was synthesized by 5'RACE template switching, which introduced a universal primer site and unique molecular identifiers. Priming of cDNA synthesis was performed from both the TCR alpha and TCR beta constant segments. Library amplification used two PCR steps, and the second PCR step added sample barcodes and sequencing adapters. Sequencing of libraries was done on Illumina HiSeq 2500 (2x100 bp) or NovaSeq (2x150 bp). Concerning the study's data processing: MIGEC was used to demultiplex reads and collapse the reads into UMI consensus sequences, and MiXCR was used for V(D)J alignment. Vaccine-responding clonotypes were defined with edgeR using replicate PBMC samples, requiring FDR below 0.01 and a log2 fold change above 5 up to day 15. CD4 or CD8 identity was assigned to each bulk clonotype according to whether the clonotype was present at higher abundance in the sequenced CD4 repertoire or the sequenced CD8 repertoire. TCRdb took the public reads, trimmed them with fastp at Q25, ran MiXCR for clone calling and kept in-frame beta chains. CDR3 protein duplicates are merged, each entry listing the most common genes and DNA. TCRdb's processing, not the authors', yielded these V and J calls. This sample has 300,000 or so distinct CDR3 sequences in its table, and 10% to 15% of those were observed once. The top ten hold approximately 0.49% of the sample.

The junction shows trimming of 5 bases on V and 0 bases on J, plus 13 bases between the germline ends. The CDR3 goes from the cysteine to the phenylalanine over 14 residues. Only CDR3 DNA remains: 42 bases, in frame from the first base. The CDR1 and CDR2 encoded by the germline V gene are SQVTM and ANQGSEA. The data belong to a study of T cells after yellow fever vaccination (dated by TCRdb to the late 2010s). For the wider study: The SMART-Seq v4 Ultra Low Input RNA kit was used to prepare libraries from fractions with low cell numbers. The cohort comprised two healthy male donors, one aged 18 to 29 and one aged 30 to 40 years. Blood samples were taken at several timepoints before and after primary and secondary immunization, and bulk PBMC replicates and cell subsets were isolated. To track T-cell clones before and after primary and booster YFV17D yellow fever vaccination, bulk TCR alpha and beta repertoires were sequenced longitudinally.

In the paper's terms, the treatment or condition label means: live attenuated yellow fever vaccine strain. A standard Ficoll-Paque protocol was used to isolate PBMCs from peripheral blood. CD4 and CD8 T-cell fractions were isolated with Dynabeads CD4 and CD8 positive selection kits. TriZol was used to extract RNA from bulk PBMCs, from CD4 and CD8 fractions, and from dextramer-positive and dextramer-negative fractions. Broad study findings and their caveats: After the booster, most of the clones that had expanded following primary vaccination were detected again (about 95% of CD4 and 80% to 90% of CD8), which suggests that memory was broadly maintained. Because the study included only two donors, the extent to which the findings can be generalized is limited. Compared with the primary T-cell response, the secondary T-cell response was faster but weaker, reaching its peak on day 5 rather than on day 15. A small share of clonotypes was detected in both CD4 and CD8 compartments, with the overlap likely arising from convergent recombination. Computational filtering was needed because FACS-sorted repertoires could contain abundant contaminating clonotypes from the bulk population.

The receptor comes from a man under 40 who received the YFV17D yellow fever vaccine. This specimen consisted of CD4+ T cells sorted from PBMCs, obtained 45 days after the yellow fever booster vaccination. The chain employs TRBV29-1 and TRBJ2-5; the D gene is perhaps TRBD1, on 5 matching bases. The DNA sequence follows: TGCAGCGTTTTAAAAGACAGATACCAAGAGACCCAGTACTTC. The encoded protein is CSVLKDRYQETQYF.